This TCR beta chain came from a study of T cell changes during pregnancy in multiple sclerosis. The CDR3 consists of 16 residues. Germline values: CDR1 SGHNT, CDR2 YENEEA. Germline trimming cut 1 base from V and 10 bases from J; bases unmatched to any gene: 13. The repertoire was sequenced with immunoSEQ multiplex PCR; TCRdb's copy has only in-frame clones and lacks some. The profile shows 78,000 or so clones, roughly nine tenths of them singletons. The J gene is TRBJ2-3, the V gene TRBV11-3; 8 nucleotides line up with TRBD2. This clonotype originated in a female donor with multiple sclerosis, enrolled in a pregnancy study. Sequences were derived from peripheral blood, sampled before pregnancy. This chain's CDR3 is CASSLGQSGGPQAQYF. The CDR3 DNA reads TGTGCCAGCAGCTTAGGGCAAAGCGGGGGTCCTCAGGCGCAGTATTTT.